This T cell receptor (beta chain) derives from a study of CD8+ T cells in alopecia areata. Overall study: The drug, tofacitinib, lasted 6 to 18 months, followed by 6 months off drug. Points from the study as a whole: Tofacitinib significantly decreased scalp clonality and expanded CD8+ clones among top 100. Among the cells sequenced in scalp samples are also the resident alphabeta T cells of normal skin.

The CDR3 covers 17 residues. Germline CDR1 and CDR2: SGDLS and YYNGEE. Trimming at V came to 6 bases and at J to 4 bases, leaving 14 bases not matched to a gene. Regarding treatment: oral pan-JAK inhibitor, 5-10 mg twice daily. cDNA serving as the sequencing template came from extracted, reverse transcribed RNA. TCRdb's table, derived via immunoSEQ multiplex PCR, lists solely in-frame clones and lacks some. Seen here are about 110,000 clones, about three fifths observed once, and the top ten hold 10% to 15%. Turning to this clone: Antigen specificity is unknown.

This chain links TRBV9 with TRBJ2-1, with TRBD2 identical over 9 bases. The specimen comprised CD8+ T cells sorted from blood, sampled at week 24, from a patient treated with tofacitinib. The clonotype originates from a human donor with alopecia areata. In DNA form, the CDR3 reads TGTGCCAGCACCTCCGGACGAGGGACTAGCCCTTACAATGAGCAGTTCTTC. As protein: CASTSGRGTSPYNEQFF.